The 18 T cell receptor beta chains below all came from one sample that was sequenced in a study of beta chain features in type 1 diabetes. The isolated RNA, all of it, was reverse transcribed, so expressed TCRB transcripts were what got sequenced. Data came from immunoSEQ multiplex PCR; TCRdb stores just in-frame clones and leaves some out. The sample has some 270,000 clones; under 8.5% are singletons. The sequenced sample was central memory CD4+ T cells from blood. These receptors originate from a woman aged 18-29 years in good health.

This clone has only a few counts. The V gene is TRBV5-1, the J gene TRBJ1-1; D is possibly TRBD1 (6 bases). The CDR3 length is 14 residues. Germline V gives CDR1 SGHRS, CDR2 YFSETQ. Deletions cut 3 bases from V and 3 bases from J, with 12 bases between. CDR3 nucleotide sequence: TGCGCCAGCAGCTGGGGGGCTAGGGACACTGAAGCTTTCTTT. Translating it yields CASSWGARDTEAFF.

The chain couples TRBV7-9 to TRBJ2-7, with unresolved D. The CDR3 sequence is 11 residues long. From germline, CDR1 is SEHNR and CDR2 FQNEAQ (reference sequence). The V end lost 5 bases, the J end lost 7 bases, and 9 bases lay between the germline ends. DNA of the CDR3: TGTGCCAGCAGCCAAATGGGTGAGCAGTACTTC. This gives the protein CASSQMGEQYF.

This clone has more than one count but fewer than ten. The rearrangement joins TRBV19 to TRBJ2-5; TRBD1 matches at 7 bases. CDR1 is LNHDA, CDR2 SQIVND, per germline (reference sequence). J lost 2 bases, V lost 3 bases, and 9 bases had no gene match. This CDR3 comprises 16 residues. CDR3 DNA sequence: TGTGCCAGTAGTATGCTCACCGGGACAGCACAAGAGACCCAGTACTTC. Its protein product is CASSMLTGTAQETQYF.

The chain carries TRBV2 and TRBJ1-4; tentatively, D is TRBD1 (5 bases). Trimming left V 4 bases short and J 8 bases short, with 14 bases between. Germline V gene sequence: CDR1 SNHLY, CDR2 FYNNEI. The CDR3 spans 14 residues. CDR3 coding DNA: TGTGCCAGCAGTGGGGGTCAGGGAGTCGAAAAACTGTTTTTT. The encoded protein is CASSGGQGVEKLFF.

This clone was seen more than once but under ten times. The genes are TRBV15 and TRBJ2-4; possibly TRBD1 for D (7 bases). Per germline, CDR1 LNHNV and CDR2 YYDKDF (reference sequence). The CDR3 has 19 residues. The germline V and J ends were trimmed by 2 bases and 1 base, with 21 bases remaining between them. CDR3 sequence: CATSRPLAGGIMAKNIQYF. In DNA form, the CDR3 reads TGTGCCACCAGCAGACCTCTGGCAGGGGGGATCATGGCCAAAAACATTCAGTACTTC.

The chain couples TRBV30 to TRBJ2-3, with 7 bases lining up with TRBD2. CDR1 is GTSNPN and CDR2 is SVGIG in the germline V gene (reference sequence). Trimming cost V 0 bases and J 4 bases; bases outside gene matches: 10. This CDR3 has 16 residues. CDR3 region: CAWSVGAGVVADTQYF. The DNA for the CDR3 is TGTGCCTGGAGTGTAGGGGCGGGAGTAGTCGCAGATACGCAGTATTTT. Full variable domain (rest looked up from reference TRBV30 and TRBJ2-3): SQTIHQWPATLVQPVGSPLSLECTVEGTSNPNLYWYRQAAGRGLQLLFYSVGIGQISSEVPQNLSASRPQDRQFILSSKKLLLSDSGFYLCAWSVGAGVVADTQYFGPGTRLTVL.

This clone has ten or more counts. CDR3 sequence: CASSLASGPQETQYF. The CDR3 region has the DNA TGCGCCAGCAGCTTGGCCTCGGGGCCTCAAGAGACCCAGTACTTC. This chain connects TRBV5-1 to TRBJ2-5; D is tentatively TRBD1 or TRBD2 (5 bases each). V shed 0 bases and J shed 2 bases, with 11 bases lying between them. The CDR3 has 15 amino acids. Germline V gene data show CDR1 as SGHRS and CDR2 as YFSETQ.

This clone was counted only a few times. The chain uses TRBV19 and TRBJ2-4, with D unclear. Germline CDR1 reads LNHDA; CDR2 reads SQIVND (reference sequence). V was trimmed by 1 base and J by 11 bases, leaving 12 bases between them. The CDR3 is made up of 13 amino acids. The chain's CDR3 is CASSIAAYVLQYF. As DNA, the CDR3 is TGTGCCAGTAGTATAGCGGCTTACGTCCTTCAGTACTTC.

The sample holds a few counts of this clone. Given a much more abundant clone one base away, this may be a read error. This rearrangement joins TRBV2 to TRBJ1-1, with 12 nucleotides matching TRBD1. Germline CDR1 is SNHLY and CDR2 is FYNNEI. This CDR3 is built from 15 residues. V was clipped by 2 bases and J by 6 bases; unmatched bases: 4. CDR3 sequence reads: CASSESGQGAAEAFF. CDR3 in DNA: TGTGCCAGCAGTGAATCGGGACAGGGGGCTGCTGAAGCTTTCTTT.

The rearrangement links TRBV7-3 to TRBJ2-5; D is ambiguous. CDR1 and CDR2 from the germline V gene are SGHTA and FQGTGA. V lost 1 base and J 2 bases, leaving 11 bases between the germline ends. The CDR3 has 15 amino acids. The CDR3 loop reads CASSLIGLEQETQYF. The CDR3, as DNA: TGTGCCAGCAGCTTAATTGGGCTAGAACAAGAGACCCAGTACTTC.

The chain links TRBV6-5 to TRBJ1-1; possibly TRBD1 for D (5 bases). V lost 4 bases and J 6 bases, leaving 21 bases between the germline ends. The V gene's germline CDR1 is MNHEY and CDR2 SVGAGI. The CDR3 is made up of 16 amino acids. The CDR3 bases are TGTGCCAGCAGTTTGCGACAGACGCTCCTTGCGTCTGAAGCTTTCTTT. This gives the protein CASSLRQTLLASEAFF.

The gene calls are TRBV7-2 and TRBJ1-4; D gene unclear. This CDR3 is 13 amino acids long. V lost 2 bases to trimming and J lost 6 bases, with 7 bases between them. Germline-derived CDR1 and CDR2 are SGHTA and FQGNSA. CDR3 coding DNA: TGTGCCAGCAGCTTAAACGGTTATGAAAAACTGTTTTTT. Its translation is CASSLNGYEKLFF.

V usage is TRBV2 and J usage is TRBJ2-3, with D hard to call. Per germline, CDR1 SNHLY and CDR2 FYNNEI. The ends were cut back, 3 bases at V and 6 bases at J, with 7 bases in the middle. The CDR3 runs 12 residues. The CDR3 loop is CASSDFGDTQYF. CDR3 sequence (DNA): TGTGCCAGCAGTGATTTTGGGGATACGCAGTATTTT.

The rearrangement uses TRBV27 and TRBJ1-2; D gene unclear. From germline, CDR1 is MNHEY and CDR2 SMNVEV (reference sequence). The CDR3 is 18 residues long. Between the trimmed V and J ends, which lost 1 base and 7 bases, there was a span of 25 bases. The CDR3 DNA sequence: TGTGCCAGCAGTTTATACCCCCCCGGAGGAGGGTACTTAATTGGCTACACCTTC. As protein: CASSLYPPGGGYLIGYTF.

CDR3 region: CASSLLSRYEQFF. The CDR3 DNA is TGTGCCAGCAGCTTACTATCTAGGTATGAGCAGTTCTTC. The J gene is TRBJ2-1, the V gene TRBV7-3; D call uncertain. V was shortened by 2 bases and J by 8 bases, with 10 bases between the two germline ends. CDR3 length: 13 residues. Germline-derived CDR1 and CDR2 are SGHTA and FQGTGA. The variable domain in full, with the rest retrieved from reference TRBV7-3 and TRBJ2-1, is GAGVSQTPSNKVTEKGKYVELRCDPISGHTALYWYRQSLGQGPEFLIYFQGTGAADDSGLPNDRFFAVRPEGSVSTLKIQRTERGDSAVYLCASSLLSRYEQFFGPGTRLTVL.

This clone was seen a few times. V is TRBV29-1 and J is TRBJ1-2, with 10 positions matching TRBD1. There are 12 residues in the CDR3. V lost 5 bases to trimming and J lost 7 bases; unmatched junction nucleotides: 4. Germline-derived CDR1 and CDR2 are SQVTM and ANQGSEA. The CDR3 coding sequence is TGCAGCGTTAGACAGGGGGCTGGTGGCTACACCTTC. This codes for CSVRQGAGGYTF.

This clone came up a few times. The chain employs TRBV2 and TRBJ1-1; the D is unclear. Germline V CDR1 and CDR2: SNHLY, FYNNEI. The CDR3 consists of 14 residues. V was trimmed by 0 bases and J by 4 bases, leaving 9 bases between them. CDR3 region: CASSEAHASTEAFF. The CDR3 DNA reads as TGTGCCAGCAGTGAAGCGCACGCTAGCACTGAAGCTTTCTTT.

This chain joins TRBV7-2 and TRBJ2-1, with 8 bases lining up with TRBD1. This CDR3 comprises 15 residues. J lost 5 bases, V lost 1 base, and 4 bases had no gene match. Germline V CDR1 and CDR2: SGHTA, FQGNSA. CDR3 region: CASSLEGQVNNEQFF. The CDR3, as DNA: TGTGCCAGCAGCTTAGAGGGACAGGTGAACAATGAGCAGTTCTTC.